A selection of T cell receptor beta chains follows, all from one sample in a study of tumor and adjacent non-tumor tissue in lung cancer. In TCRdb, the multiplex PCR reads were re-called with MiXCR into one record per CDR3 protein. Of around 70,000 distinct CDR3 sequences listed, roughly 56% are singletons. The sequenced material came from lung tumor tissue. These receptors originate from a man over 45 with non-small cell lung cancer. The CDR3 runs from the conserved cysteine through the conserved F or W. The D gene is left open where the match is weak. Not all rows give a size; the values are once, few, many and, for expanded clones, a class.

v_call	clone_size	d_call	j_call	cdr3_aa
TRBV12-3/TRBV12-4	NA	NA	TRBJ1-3	CASTYGGPGNTTYF
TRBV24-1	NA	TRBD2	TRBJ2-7	CATSGASGRDEQYF
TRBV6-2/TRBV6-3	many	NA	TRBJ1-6	CASRRGNSPLHF
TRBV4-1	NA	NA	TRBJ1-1	CASSHQTENTEAFF
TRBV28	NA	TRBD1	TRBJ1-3	CASSPGTGTGNTIYF
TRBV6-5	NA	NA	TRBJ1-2	CASSYSRSPNHGYTF
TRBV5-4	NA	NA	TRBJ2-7	CASSFGRTYEQYF
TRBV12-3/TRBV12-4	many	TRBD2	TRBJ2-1	CASSPGTSGSNEQFF
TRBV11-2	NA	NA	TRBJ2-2	CASSDQPWEVGELFF
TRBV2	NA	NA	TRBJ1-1	CASRGGSDAFF
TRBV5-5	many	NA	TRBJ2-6	CASSLDSSAVSSRANVLTF
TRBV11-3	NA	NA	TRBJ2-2	CAISPNMWSGELFF
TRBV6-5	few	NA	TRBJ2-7	CASRQKISGSVEQYF
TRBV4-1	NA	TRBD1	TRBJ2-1	CASSADRAGGNKQFF
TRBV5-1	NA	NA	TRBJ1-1	CESSLSGMGTEAFF
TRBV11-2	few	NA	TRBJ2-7	CASSPTGSGAYEQYF
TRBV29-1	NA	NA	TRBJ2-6	CSVGELWGANLLTF
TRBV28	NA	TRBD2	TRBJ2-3	CASSEAGGRTDTQYF
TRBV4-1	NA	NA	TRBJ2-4	CASSQENRLGDIQCF
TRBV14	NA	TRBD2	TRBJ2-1	CASGLLAGASYNVQFF
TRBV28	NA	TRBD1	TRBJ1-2	CASSFSQGAFYCYIF
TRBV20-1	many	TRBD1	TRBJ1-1	CSPYGQGGFGTEAFF